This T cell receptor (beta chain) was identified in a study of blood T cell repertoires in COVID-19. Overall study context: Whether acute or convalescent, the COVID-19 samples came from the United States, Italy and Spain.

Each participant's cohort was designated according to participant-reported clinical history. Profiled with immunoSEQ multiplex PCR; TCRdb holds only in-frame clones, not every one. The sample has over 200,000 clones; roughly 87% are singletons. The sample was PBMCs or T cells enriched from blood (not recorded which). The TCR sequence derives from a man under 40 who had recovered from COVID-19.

The CDR3, as DNA: TGTGCCAGCAGCCCGACAGGGGGGAGGACTGAAGCTTTCTTT. Translation: CASSPTGGRTEAFF. The rearrangement uses TRBV5-4 and TRBJ1-1; 9 positions match TRBD1. CDR1 is SGHNT and CDR2 is YYREEE in the germline V gene (reference sequence). The CDR3 runs to 14 residues. V was pared by 4 bases and J by 5 bases, with 6 bases of the junction left unmatched.